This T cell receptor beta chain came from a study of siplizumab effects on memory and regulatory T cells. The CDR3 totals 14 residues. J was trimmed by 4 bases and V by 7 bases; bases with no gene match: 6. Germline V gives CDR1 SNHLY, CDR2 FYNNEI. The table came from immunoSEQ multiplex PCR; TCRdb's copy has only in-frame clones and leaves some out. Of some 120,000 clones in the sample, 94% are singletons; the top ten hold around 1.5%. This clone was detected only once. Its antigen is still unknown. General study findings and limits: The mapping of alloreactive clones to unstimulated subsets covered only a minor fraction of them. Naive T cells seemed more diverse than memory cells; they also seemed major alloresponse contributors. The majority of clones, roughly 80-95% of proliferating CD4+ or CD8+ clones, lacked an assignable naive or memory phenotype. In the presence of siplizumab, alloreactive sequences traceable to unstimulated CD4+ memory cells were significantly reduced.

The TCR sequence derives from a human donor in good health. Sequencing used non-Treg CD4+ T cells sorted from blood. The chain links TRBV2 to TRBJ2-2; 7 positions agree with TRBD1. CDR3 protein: CASKGAFSTGELFF. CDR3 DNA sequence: TGTGCCAGCAAGGGGGCCTTTAGCACCGGGGAGCTGTTTTTT.